This T cell receptor beta chain was documented in a study of blood T cells in healthy people across ages. Study information: With template switching, about one barcoded beta molecule was captured per two T cells.

A second about 7 to 12 cycle PCR used barcoded and J-beta primers. Each TCR beta cDNA got a 12-nucleotide random molecular identifier. TCRdb redid the calling of the 5' RACE reads with MiXCR, one entry per CDR3 protein. The top ten clones hold just over 4% of a sample with about 1.5 million distinct CDR3 sequences, 40% to 45% of them seen once. Germline V gene sequence: CDR1 SGHTA, CDR2 FQGNSA. The CDR3 is made up of 13 amino acids. Between the trimmed V and J ends, which lost 5 bases and 4 bases, there was a span of 11 bases. Collection of ten milliliters of peripheral blood was performed for each donor.

V usage is TRBV7-2 and J usage is TRBJ1-2; a possible D gene is TRBD1 (5 bases). This sequence originates from a woman aged 18-35 years in good health. Sequenced sample: blood. The CDR3 region is CASSPFRVYGYTF. The CDR3, as DNA: TGTGCCAGCAGCCCCTTCAGGGTCTATGGCTACACCTTC.